A single sample is the source of the 21 T cell receptor beta chains below, sequenced in a study of long-term antiretroviral therapy in people with HIV. At survey level, the immunoSEQ assay was run in its v3.0 version. The assay was immunoSEQ multiplex PCR, and TCRdb's table has in-frame clones only and misses some. The data hold over 35,000 clones, with 94% observed a single time. This specimen consisted of unsorted PBMCs, obtained about 9 years after starting antiretroviral therapy. These receptors originate from a man younger than 40 with HIV.

The chain recombines TRBV10-3 with TRBJ2-1; TRBD1 matches 7 bases. Germline V gene sequence: CDR1 ENHRY, CDR2 SYGVKD. V trimming: 7 bases; J trimming: 8 bases; junction bases outside the gene matches: 5. This CDR3 region has 12 residues. The CDR3 sequence is CAITDRDHEQFF. In DNA, the CDR3 is TGTGCCATCACCGACAGGGACCATGAGCAGTTCTTC.

The chain has TRBV5-1 and TRBJ2-1; 9 positions match TRBD1. The CDR3 spans 12 residues. Germline CDR1 is SGHRS and CDR2 is YFSETQ. Trimming removed 3 bases from V and 8 bases from J; junction bases left unmatched: 0. CDR3 sequence (DNA): TGCGCCAGCAGCTGGACAGGGGATGAGCAGTTCTTC. Protein sequence: CASSWTGDEQFF.

The chain joins TRBV20-1 to TRBJ2-7, with D uncertain. V was shortened by 7 bases and J by 3 bases, with 10 bases between the two germline ends. The CDR3 extends over 11 amino acids. CDR1 and CDR2 (germline): DFQATT, SNEGSKA (reference sequence). CDR3 bases: TGCAGTGTGGGTTCCGGCTACGAGCAGTACTTC. Translated: CSVGSGYEQYF.

This chain connects TRBV15 to TRBJ1-5; TRBD1 matches at 9 bases. The CDR3 sequence is 15 residues long. Per germline, CDR1 LNHNV and CDR2 YYDKDF (reference sequence). V lost 1 base and J lost 7; bases outside the gene matches: 5. CDR3 protein: CATSRAGQGEQPQHF. In DNA, the CDR3 is TGTGCCACCAGCAGAGCGGGACAGGGTGAACAGCCCCAGCATTTT.

The chain carries TRBV27 and TRBJ2-7; a possible D gene is TRBD1 (6 bases). The CDR3 loop spans 13 amino acids. Germline loops: CDR1 MNHEY, CDR2 SMNVEV (reference sequence). Trimming stripped 6 bases from V and 3 bases from J, with 12 bases between. The CDR3 nucleotides are TGTGCCAGCAGCGGACAGAGTTACTACGAGCAGTACTTC. Amino acids: CASSGQSYYEQYF.

The chain is built from TRBV4-1 and TRBJ1-5; possible D gene TRBD1, 6 bases. The ends were cut back, 1 base at V and 1 base at J, with 8 bases in the middle. Germline CDR1 and CDR2: MGHRA and YSYEKL. The CDR3 runs 15 residues. The CDR3 is CASSQGRGSNQPQHF. The DNA of the CDR3 is TGCGCCAGCAGCCAAGGCAGGGGCAGCAATCAGCCCCAGCATTTT.

The chain has TRBV5-4 and TRBJ2-5; D is uncertain. V lost 3 bases, J lost 2 bases, and 5 bases lay in between. This CDR3 comprises 12 residues. Germline lookup yields CDR1 SGHNT and CDR2 YYREEE (reference sequence). In DNA, the CDR3 is TGTGCCAGCAGCTGGGGTCAAGAGACCCAGTACTTC. It specifies CASSWGQETQYF.

The rearrangement links TRBV28 to TRBJ2-1; D is unclear. The CDR3 runs to 11 residues. Germline V gene data show CDR1 as MDHEN and CDR2 as SYDVKM. V was shortened by 7 bases and J by 4 bases, with 5 bases between the two germline ends. CDR3 sequence reads: CASKRYNEQFF. The DNA for the CDR3 is TGTGCCAGCAAACGGTACAATGAGCAGTTCTTC.

This chain connects TRBV4-1 to TRBJ1-5; D gene ambiguous. The CDR3 consists of 16 residues. Trimming stripped 5 bases from V and 0 bases from J, with 14 bases between. Per germline, CDR1 MGHRA and CDR2 YSYEKL. The CDR3 protein is CASSSRLGYSNQPQHF. DNA of the CDR3: TGCGCCAGCAGCTCCCGTCTGGGGTATAGCAATCAGCCCCAGCATTTT.

The chain recombines TRBV6-5 with TRBJ1-1, with D possibly being TRBD1 (5 bases). From germline, CDR1 is MNHEY and CDR2 SVGAGI. This CDR3 is built from 14 residues. The ends were cut back, 2 bases at V and 0 bases at J, with 7 bases in the middle. CDR3 residues: CASSYGGMNTEAFF. The CDR3 DNA reads TGTGCCAGCAGTTACGGGGGGATGAACACTGAAGCTTTCTTT.

This chain joins TRBV4-1 and TRBJ1-3; D unclear. Trimming stripped 1 base from V and 2 bases from J, with 9 bases between. The CDR3 covers 15 residues. Germline assignment: CDR1 MGHRA and CDR2 YSYEKL. This CDR3 reads CASSQGRVAGNTIYF. CDR3 bases: TGCGCCAGCAGCCAAGGTAGGGTTGCTGGAAACACCATATATTTT.

This sequence joins TRBV19 and TRBJ1-3; no clear D. V lost 5 bases and J 4 bases, leaving 12 bases between the germline ends. CDR3 size: 14 residues. Germline V CDR1 and CDR2: LNHDA, SQIVND (reference sequence). CDR3 loop: CASSPYPEGNTIYF. The CDR3 nucleotides read TGTGCCAGTAGTCCCTACCCGGAGGGAAACACCATATATTTT.

In its sample, this clone ranks as medium-sized (0.01 to 0.1%). This sequence joins TRBV27 and TRBJ2-1, with TRBD1 as a possible D gene (5 bases). Germline V lookup: CDR1 MNHEY, CDR2 SMNVEV (reference sequence). This CDR3 has 15 residues. Trimming pared 4 bases from V and 8 bases from J, leaving 18 bases between. The CDR3 DNA reads as TGTGCCAGCAGTTCCCCCAGGGCAGGAAGCGATGAGCAGTTCTTC. Its translation: CASSSPRAGSDEQFF.

The chain links TRBV6-5 to TRBJ1-1; no firm D call. The V gene's germline CDR1 is MNHEY and CDR2 SVGAGI. The CDR3 extends over 14 amino acids. Trimming cost V 0 bases and J 1 base, with 6 bases left between them. The CDR3: CASSYSFQNTEAFF. Here the CDR3 DNA reads TGTGCCAGCAGTTACTCGTTCCAGAACACTGAAGCTTTCTTT.

This clone came up once. The chain carries TRBV7-8 and TRBJ2-7; TRBD1 matches 8 bases. The germline V gene encodes CDR1 SGHVS and CDR2 FQNEAQ. CDR3 length: 17 residues. V shed 5 bases, J shed 0 bases, and the junction held 12 bases outside the gene matches. The CDR3 DNA follows: TGTGCCAGCAGCCACGGGACAGGTCAATTCTCCTCCTACGAGCAGTACGTC. Its protein is CASSHGTGQFSSYEQYV.

The genes are TRBV27 and TRBJ1-1, with D perhaps TRBD1 (5 bases). The germline CDR1 and CDR2 sequences are MNHEY and SMNVEV (reference sequence). The CDR3 totals 16 residues. Trimming took off 5 bases at V and 1 base at J, with 17 bases between the two ends. CDR3 amino acids: CASSLRDPRRNTEAFF. CDR3 DNA: TGTGCCAGCAGTCTCCGGGACCCTAGAAGGAACACTGAAGCTTTCTTT.

The J gene is TRBJ2-3, the V gene TRBV1; whether TRBD2, the table's D call, matches the DNA was not checked. TRBV1 is labeled a pseudogene. This CDR3 comprises 15 residues. The CDR3: CTSSQAGEGTDTQYF. In nucleotides, the CDR3 is TGCACCAGCAGCCAAGCGGGGGAGGGCACAGATACGCAGTATTTT.

The CDR3 DNA follows: TGTGCCAGTAGTCGTGACTTGACCTCTGGAAACACCATATATTTT. This codes for CASSRDLTSGNTIYF. This chain links TRBV19 with TRBJ1-3; no firm D call. V was cut by 5 bases and J by 0 bases, with 11 bases left in between. The CDR3 sequence is 15 residues long. Germline V gene sequence: CDR1 LNHDA, CDR2 SQIVND (reference sequence).

V usage is TRBV6-1 and J usage is TRBJ1-5; D unresolved. V was pared by 5 bases and J by 2 bases, with 10 bases between. CDR3 size: 14 residues. The germline V gene has CDR1 MNHNS and CDR2 SASEGT. CDR3 bases: TGTGCCAGCAGTCCCGGGGATCGCAATCAGCCCCAGCATTTT. Translated: CASSPGDRNQPQHF.

V and J are TRBV12-5 and TRBJ2-3, with TRBD2 identical over 9 bases. The junction had 3 bases not matched to a gene; V was cut back by 7 bases and J by 1 base. The germline CDR1 and CDR2 sequences are LGHNT and FRNRAP. The CDR3 is 14 residues long. The chain's CDR3 is CASAASGGTDTQYF. The CDR3 nucleotides read TGTGCTAGTGCGGCTAGCGGGGGCACAGATACGCAGTATTTT. Supplemented by reference TRBV12-5 and TRBJ2-3, the full variable domain reads DARVTQTPRHKVTEMGQEVTMRCQPILGHNTVFWYRQTMMQGLELLAYFRNRAPLDDSGMPKDRFSAEMPDATLATLKIQPSEPRDSAVYFCASAASGGTDTQYFGPGTRLTVL.

The chain joins TRBV6-5 to TRBJ2-5, with TRBD1 matching over 7 bases. Germline V gene lookup returns CDR1 MNHEY and CDR2 SVGAGI. This CDR3 is 12 amino acids long. Trimming cost V 7 bases and J 5 bases; bases outside gene matches: 4. Written as DNA, the CDR3 is TGTGCCAGCATCGGGACAGAGGAGACCCAGTACTTC. Its translation: CASIGTEETQYF.